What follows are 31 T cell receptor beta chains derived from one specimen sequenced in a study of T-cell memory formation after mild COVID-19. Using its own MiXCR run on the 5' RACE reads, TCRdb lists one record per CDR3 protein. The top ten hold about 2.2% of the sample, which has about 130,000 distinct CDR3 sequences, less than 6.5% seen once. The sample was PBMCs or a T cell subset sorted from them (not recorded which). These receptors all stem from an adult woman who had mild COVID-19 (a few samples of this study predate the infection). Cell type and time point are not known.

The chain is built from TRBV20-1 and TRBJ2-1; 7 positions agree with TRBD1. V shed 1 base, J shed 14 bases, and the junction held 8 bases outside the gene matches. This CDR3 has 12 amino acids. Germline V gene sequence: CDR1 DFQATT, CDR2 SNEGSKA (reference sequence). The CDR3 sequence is CSARAPGGQKFF. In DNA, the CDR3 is TGCAGTGCTAGAGCCCCTGGGGGACAGAAGTTCTTC.

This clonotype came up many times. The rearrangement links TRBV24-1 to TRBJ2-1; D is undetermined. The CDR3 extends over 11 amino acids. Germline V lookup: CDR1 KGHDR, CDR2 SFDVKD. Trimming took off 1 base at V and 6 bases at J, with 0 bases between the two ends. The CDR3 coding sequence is TGTGCCACCAGTGATTTCAATGAGCAGTTCTTC. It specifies CATSDFNEQFF.

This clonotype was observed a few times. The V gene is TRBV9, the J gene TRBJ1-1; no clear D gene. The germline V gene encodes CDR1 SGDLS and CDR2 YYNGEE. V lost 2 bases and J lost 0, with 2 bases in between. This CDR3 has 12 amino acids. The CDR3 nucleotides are TGTGCCAGCAGCGTCTTGAACACTGAAGCTTTCTTT. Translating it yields CASSVLNTEAFF.

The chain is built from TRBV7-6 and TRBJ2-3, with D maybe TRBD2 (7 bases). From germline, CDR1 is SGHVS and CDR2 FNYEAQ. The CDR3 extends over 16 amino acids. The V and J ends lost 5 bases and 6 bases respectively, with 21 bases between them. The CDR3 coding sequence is TGTGCCAGCAGCCTGGGGGCGGGGGCCCCCCAGGATACGCAGTATTTT. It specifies CASSLGAGAPQDTQYF.

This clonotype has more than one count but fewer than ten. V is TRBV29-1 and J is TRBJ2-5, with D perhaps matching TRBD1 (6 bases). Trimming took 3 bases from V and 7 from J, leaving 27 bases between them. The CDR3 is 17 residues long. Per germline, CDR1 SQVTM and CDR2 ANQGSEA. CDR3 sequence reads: CSVEGRKADSKSRTQYF. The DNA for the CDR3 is TGCAGCGTTGAGGGTAGGAAGGCGGACAGTAAGAGTCGGACCCAGTACTTC.

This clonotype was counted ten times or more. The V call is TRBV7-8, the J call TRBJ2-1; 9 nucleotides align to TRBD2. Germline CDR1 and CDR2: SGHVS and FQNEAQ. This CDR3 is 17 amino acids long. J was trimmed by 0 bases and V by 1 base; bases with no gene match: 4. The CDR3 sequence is CASSLEVAGDSYNEQFF. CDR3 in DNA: TGTGCCAGCAGCTTAGAGGTAGCGGGAGACTCCTACAATGAGCAGTTCTTC.

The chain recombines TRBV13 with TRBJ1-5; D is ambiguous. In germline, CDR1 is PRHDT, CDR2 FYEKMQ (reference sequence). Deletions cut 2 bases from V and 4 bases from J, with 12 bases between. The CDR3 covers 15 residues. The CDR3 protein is CASSLSGNGNQPQHF. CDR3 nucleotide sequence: TGTGCCAGCAGCTTAAGCGGGAATGGAAATCAGCCCCAGCATTTT.

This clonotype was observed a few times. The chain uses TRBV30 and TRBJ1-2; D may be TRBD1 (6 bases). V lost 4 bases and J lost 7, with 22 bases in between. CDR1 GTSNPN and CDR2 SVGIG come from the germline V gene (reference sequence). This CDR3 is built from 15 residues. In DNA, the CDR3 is TGTGCCTGGACTGGGGGACCCCAGGGGCGCCGTGGCTACACCTTC. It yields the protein CAWTGGPQGRRGYTF. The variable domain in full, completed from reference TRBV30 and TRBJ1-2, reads SQTIHQWPATLVQPVGSPLSLECTVEGTSNPNLYWYRQAAGRGLQLLFYSVGIGQISSEVPQNLSASRPQDRQFILSSKKLLLSDSGFYLCAWTGGPQGRRGYTFGSGTRLTVV.

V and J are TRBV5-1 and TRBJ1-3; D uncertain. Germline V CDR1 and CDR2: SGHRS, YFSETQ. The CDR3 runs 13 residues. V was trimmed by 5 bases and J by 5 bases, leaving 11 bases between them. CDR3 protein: CASRPDIRNTIYF. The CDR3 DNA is TGCGCCAGCAGGCCTGACATCAGAAACACCATATATTTT.

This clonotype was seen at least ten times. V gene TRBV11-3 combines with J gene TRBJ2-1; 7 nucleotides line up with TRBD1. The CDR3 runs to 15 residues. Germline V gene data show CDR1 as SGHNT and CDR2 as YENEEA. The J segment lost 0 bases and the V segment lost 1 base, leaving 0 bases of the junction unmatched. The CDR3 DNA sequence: TGTGCCAGCAGCTTAGGGACAGGCTCCTACAATGAGCAGTTCTTC. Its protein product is CASSLGTGSYNEQFF.

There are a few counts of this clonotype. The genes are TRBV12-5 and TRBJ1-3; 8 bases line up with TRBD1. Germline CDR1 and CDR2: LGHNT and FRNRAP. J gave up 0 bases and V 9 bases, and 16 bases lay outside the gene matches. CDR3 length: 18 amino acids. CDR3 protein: CARKPLTGGLTSGNTIYF. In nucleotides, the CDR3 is TGTGCTAGAAAACCTCTAACAGGGGGTTTAACCTCTGGAAACACCATATATTTT. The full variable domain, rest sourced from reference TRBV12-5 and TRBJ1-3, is DARVTQTPRHKVTEMGQEVTMRCQPILGHNTVFWYRQTMMQGLELLAYFRNRAPLDDSGMPKDRFSAEMPDATLATLKIQPSEPRDSAVYFCARKPLTGGLTSGNTIYFGEGSWLTVV.

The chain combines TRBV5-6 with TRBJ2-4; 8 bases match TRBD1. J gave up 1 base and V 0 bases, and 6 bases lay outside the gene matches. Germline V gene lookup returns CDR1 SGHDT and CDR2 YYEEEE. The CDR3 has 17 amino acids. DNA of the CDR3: TGTGCCAGCAGCTTGGGCGGGCCAGGGGGCGCCAAAAACATTCAGTACTTC. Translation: CASSLGGPGGAKNIQYF. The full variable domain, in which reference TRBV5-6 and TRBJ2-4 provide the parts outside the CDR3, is DAGVTQSPTHLIKTRGQQVTLRCSPKSGHDTVSWYQQALGQGPQFIFQYYEEEERQRGNFPDRFSGHQFPNYSSELNVNALLLGDSALYLCASSLGGPGGAKNIQYFGAGTRLSVL.

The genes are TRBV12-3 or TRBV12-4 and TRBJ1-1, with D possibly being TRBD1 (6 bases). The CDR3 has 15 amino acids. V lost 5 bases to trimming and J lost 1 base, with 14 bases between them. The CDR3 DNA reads TGTGCCAGCAGTCCGTCGGACAGAAAGAACACTGAAGCTTTCTTT. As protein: CASSPSDRKNTEAFF.

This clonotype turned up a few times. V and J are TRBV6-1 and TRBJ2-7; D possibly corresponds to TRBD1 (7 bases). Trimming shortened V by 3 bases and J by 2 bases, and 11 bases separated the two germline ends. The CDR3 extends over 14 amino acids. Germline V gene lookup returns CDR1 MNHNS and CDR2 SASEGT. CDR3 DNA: TGTGCCAGCAGTGAGGGAGGACAGGCCTACGAGCAGTACTTC. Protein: CASSEGGQAYEQYF.

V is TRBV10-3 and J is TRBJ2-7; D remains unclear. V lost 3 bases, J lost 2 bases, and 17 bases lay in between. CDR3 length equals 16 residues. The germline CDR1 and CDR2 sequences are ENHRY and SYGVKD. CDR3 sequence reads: CAISEILLGQAYEQYF. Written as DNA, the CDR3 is TGTGCCATCAGTGAAATCTTACTTGGGCAGGCCTACGAGCAGTACTTC.

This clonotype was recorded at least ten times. The CDR3 nucleotides read TGTGCCAGCAGCTCGATCCTACAAGAGACCCAGTACTTC. This gives the protein CASSSILQETQYF. V and J are TRBV7-8 and TRBJ2-5; D is uncertain. Germline V gene lookup returns CDR1 SGHVS and CDR2 FQNEAQ. V lost 4 bases to trimming and J lost 2 bases, with 8 bases between them. CDR3 size: 13 residues.

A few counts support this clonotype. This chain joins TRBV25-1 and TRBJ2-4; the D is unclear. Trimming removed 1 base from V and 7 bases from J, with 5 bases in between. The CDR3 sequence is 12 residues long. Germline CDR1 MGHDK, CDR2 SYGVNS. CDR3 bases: TGTGCCAGCAGTGAATTAAGGAACATTCAGTACTTC. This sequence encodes CASSELRNIQYF.

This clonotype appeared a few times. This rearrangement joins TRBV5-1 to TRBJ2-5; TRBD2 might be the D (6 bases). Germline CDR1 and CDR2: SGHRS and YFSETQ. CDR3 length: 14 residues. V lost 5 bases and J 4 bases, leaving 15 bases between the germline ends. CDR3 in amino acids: CASSNWRERETQYF. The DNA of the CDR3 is TGCGCCAGCAGTAATTGGAGGGAACGAGAGACCCAGTACTTC.

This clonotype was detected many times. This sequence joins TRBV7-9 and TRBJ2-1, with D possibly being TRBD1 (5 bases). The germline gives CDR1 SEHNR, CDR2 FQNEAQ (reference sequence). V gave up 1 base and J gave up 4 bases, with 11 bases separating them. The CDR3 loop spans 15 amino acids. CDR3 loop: CASSLGDSRYNEQFF. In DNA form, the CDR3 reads TGTGCCAGCAGCTTAGGAGACAGCCGATACAATGAGCAGTTCTTC.

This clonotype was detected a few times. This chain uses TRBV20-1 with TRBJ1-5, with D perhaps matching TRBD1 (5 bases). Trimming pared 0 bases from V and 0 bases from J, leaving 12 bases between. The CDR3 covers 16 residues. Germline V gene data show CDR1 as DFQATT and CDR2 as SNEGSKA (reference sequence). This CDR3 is CSARDLIGTSNQPQHF. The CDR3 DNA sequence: TGCAGTGCTAGAGATCTAATAGGGACTAGCAATCAGCCCCAGCATTTT.

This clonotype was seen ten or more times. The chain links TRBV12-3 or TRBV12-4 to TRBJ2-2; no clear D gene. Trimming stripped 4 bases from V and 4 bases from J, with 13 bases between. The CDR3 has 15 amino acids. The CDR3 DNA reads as TGTGCCAGCAGTTCCCCGGGCCTGGGCACCGGGGAGCTGTTTTTT. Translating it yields CASSSPGLGTGELFF.

CDR3 region: CASRRQGQETQYF. DNA for the CDR3: TGTGCCAGCAGACGACAGGGGCAAGAGACCCAGTACTTC. The V call is TRBV12-3 or TRBV12-4, the J call TRBJ2-5; TRBD1 matches 8 bases. The V gene end was trimmed by 6 bases and the J gene end by 2 bases; junction bases not matched to a gene: 2. CDR3 length: 13 amino acids.

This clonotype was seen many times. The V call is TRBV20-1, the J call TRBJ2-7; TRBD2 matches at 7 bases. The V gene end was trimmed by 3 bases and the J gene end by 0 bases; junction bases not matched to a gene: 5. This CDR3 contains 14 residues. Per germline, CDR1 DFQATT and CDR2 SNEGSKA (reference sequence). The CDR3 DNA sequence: TGCAGTGCTAGCGGCGGGGGAACCTCCTACGAGCAGTACTTC. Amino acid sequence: CSASGGGTSYEQYF.

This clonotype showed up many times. The CDR3 nucleotides are TGCGCCAGCAGCCTAGGACAGGGTATTAATGAGCAGTTCTTC. Protein sequence: CASSLGQGINEQFF. The rearrangement links TRBV5-1 to TRBJ2-1; TRBD1 matches at 8 bases. The CDR3 has 14 residues. V lost 4 bases to trimming and J lost 7 bases; unmatched junction nucleotides: 7. Germline V gene lookup returns CDR1 SGHRS and CDR2 YFSETQ. Full variable domain (missing parts from reference TRBV5-1 and TRBJ2-1): KAGVTQTPRYLIKTRGQQVTLSCSPISGHRSVSWYQQTPGQGLQFLFEYFSETQRNKGNFPGRFSGRQFSNSRSEMNVSTLELGDSALYLCASSLGQGINEQFFGPGTRLTVL.

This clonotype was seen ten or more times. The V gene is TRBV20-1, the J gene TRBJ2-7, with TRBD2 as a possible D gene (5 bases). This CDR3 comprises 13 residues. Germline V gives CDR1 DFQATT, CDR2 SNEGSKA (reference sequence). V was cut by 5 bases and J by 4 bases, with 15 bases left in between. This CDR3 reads CSAPPSGEYEQYF. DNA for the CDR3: TGCAGTGCTCCGCCATCCGGGGAGTACGAGCAGTACTTC.

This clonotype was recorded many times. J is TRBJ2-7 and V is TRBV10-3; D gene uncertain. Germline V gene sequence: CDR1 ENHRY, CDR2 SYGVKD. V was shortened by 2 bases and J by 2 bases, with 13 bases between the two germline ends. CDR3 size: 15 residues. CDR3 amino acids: CAISEADIPTYEQYF. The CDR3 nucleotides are TGTGCCATCAGTGAGGCAGACATCCCGACCTACGAGCAGTACTTC.

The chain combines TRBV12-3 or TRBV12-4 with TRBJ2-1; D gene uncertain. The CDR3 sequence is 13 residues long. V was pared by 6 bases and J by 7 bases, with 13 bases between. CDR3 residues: CASRPLGENEQFF. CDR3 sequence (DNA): TGTGCCAGCAGACCCCTAGGCGAGAATGAGCAGTTCTTC.

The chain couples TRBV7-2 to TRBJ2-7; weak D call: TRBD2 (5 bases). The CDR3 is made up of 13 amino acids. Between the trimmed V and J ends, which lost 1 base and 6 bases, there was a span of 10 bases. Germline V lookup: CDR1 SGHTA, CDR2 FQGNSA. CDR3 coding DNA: TGTGCCAGCAGCTTAGAACCTCGGGGCGAGCAGTACTTC. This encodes CASSLEPRGEQYF. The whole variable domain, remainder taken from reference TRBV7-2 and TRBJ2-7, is GAGVSQSPSNKVTEKGKDVELRCDPISGHTALYWYRQSLGQGLEFLIYFQGNSAPDKSGLPSDRFSAERTGGSVSTLTIQRTQQEDSAVYLCASSLEPRGEQYFGPGTRLTVT.

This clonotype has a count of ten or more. The CDR3: CSARVPYRGRSYEQYF. The DNA for the CDR3 is TGCAGTGCTAGAGTACCTTACAGGGGGCGCTCCTACGAGCAGTACTTC. This chain joins TRBV20-1 and TRBJ2-7; TRBD1 agrees at 9 bases. J gave up 0 bases and V 1 base, and 7 bases lay outside the gene matches. The CDR3 sequence is 16 residues long. Germline CDR1 and CDR2: DFQATT and SNEGSKA (reference sequence).

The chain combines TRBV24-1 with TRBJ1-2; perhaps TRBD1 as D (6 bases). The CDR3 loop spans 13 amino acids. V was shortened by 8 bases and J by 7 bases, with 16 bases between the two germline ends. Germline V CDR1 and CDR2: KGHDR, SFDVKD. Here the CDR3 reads CATMDRRGSGYTF. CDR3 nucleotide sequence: TGTGCCACCATGGACAGACGTGGATCTGGCTACACCTTC.

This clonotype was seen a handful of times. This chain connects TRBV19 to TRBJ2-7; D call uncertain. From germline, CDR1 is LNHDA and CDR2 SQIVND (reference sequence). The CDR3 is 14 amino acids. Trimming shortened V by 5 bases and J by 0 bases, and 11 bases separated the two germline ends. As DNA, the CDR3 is TGTGCCAGTAGTTTCGGGTTTAGCTCCTACGAGCAGTACTTC. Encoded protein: CASSFGFSSYEQYF.